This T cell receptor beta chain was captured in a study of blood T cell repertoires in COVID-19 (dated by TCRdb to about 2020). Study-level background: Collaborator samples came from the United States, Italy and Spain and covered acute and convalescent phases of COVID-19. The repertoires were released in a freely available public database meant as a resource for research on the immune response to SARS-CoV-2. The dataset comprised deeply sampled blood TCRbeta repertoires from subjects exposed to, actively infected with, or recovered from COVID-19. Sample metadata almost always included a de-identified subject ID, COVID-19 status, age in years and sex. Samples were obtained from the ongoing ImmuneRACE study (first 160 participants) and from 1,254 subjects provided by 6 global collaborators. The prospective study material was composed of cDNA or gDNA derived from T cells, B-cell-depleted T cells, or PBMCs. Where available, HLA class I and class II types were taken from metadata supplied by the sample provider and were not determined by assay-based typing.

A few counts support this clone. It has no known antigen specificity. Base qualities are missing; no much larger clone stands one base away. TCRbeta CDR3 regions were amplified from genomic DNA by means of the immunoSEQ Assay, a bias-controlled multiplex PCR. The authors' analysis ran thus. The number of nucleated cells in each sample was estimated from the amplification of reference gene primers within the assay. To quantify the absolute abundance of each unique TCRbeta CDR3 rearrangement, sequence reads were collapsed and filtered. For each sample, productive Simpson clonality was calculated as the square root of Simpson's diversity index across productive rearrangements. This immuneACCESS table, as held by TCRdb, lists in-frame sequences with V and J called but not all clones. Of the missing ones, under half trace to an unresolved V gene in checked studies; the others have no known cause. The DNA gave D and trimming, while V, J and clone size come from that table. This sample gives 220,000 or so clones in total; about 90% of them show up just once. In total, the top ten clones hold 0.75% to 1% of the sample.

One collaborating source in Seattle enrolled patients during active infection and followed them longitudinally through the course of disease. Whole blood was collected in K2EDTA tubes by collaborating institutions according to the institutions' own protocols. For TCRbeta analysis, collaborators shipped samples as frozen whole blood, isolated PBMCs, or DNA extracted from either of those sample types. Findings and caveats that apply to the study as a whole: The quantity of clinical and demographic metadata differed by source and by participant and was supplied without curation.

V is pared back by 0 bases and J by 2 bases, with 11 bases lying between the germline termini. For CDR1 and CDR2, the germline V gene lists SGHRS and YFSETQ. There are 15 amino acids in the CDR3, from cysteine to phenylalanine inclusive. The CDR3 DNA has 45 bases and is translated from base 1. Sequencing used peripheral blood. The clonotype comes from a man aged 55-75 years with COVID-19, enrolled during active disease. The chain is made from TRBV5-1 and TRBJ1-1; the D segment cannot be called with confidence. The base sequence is TGCGCCAGCAGCTTGGATGCAGGAACCAACACTGAAGCTTTCTTT. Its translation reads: CASSLDAGTNTEAFF.